A single sample gave rise to the 4 T cell receptor beta chains below, sequenced in a study of blood T cells in healthy people across ages. Then a second PCR, running roughly 7 to 11 cycles, was carried out with a sample-barcoded 5' primer and a J-beta primer mix. TCRdb passed the 5' RACE reads through MiXCR, listing each CDR3 protein once. The sample gives 1.4 million to 1.5 million distinct CDR3 sequences, around 42% of which show up once; 7.9% is in the top ten. The sequenced material came from blood. These receptors originate from a woman in her late teens or twenties in good health.

CDR3 coding DNA: TGTGCCAGCAGCGGCCAACCTAGCGGTCTAGACGAGCAGTACTTC. It encodes CASSGQPSGLDEQYF. This rearrangement joins TRBV7-9 to TRBJ2-7; 7 bases map to TRBD2. In germline, CDR1 is SEHNR, CDR2 FQNEAQ (reference sequence). CDR3 length: 15 residues. The J segment lost 5 bases and the V segment lost 5 bases, leaving 12 bases of the junction unmatched.

This clonotype was picked up a small number of times. This chain connects TRBV25-1 to TRBJ1-2, with D perhaps matching TRBD1 (5 bases). This CDR3 is built from 14 residues. The V end was cut by 3 bases, the J end by 4 bases, with 12 bases between. Germline V CDR1 and CDR2: MGHDK, SYGVNS. The CDR3 coding sequence is TGTGCCAGCAGTGAGAGGGGTGAACTCTATGGCTACACCTTC. Translating gives CASSERGELYGYTF.

Only a few counts were recorded for this clonotype. The V and J genes are TRBV7-6 and TRBJ2-7, with a possible D match to TRBD1 (6 bases). Germline V gives CDR1 SGHVS, CDR2 FNYEAQ. Between the trimmed V and J ends, which lost 6 bases and 2 bases, there was a span of 17 bases. The CDR3 is 15 residues long. CDR3 sequence reads: CASSSISQGPYEQYF. CDR3 DNA: TGTGCCAGCAGTTCGATCTCCCAGGGGCCCTACGAGCAGTACTTC.

The CDR3 region has the DNA TGTGCCAGCAGCTCTTCCAAGGTGGTATACAATGAGCAGTTCTTC. It yields the protein CASSSSKVVYNEQFF. The V call is TRBV7-9, the J call TRBJ2-1; no clear D. The germline V gene has CDR1 SEHNR and CDR2 FQNEAQ (reference sequence). Deletions cut 4 bases from V and 4 bases from J, with 14 bases between. The CDR3 is 15 residues long. Filled out from reference TRBV7-9 and TRBJ2-1, the complete variable domain reads DTGVSQNPRHKITKRGQNVTFRCDPISEHNRLYWYRQTLGQGPEFLTYFQNEAQLEKSRLLSDRFSAERPKGSFSTLEIQRTEQGDSAMYLCASSSSKVVYNEQFFGPGTRLTVL.